This TCR beta chain was retrieved from a study of cytomegalovirus exposure and HLA in healthy donors. In the PCR, 60 Vbeta and 13 Jbeta primers were used. Measured with immunoSEQ multiplex PCR; TCRdb has only the in-frame clones, and not every one. The sample comprises roughly 150,000 clones, roughly three quarters of which are singletons, and 2.5% to 3.5% rests with the top ten. This CDR3 has 16 amino acids. From germline, CDR1 is MDHEN and CDR2 SYDVKM. With 3 bases removed from V and 0 bases from J, the gap between germline ends came to 12 bases. Points on this clone: The antigen remains undetermined.

Findings of the study overall: When analyzed later, the rates of TCR association showed variation by HLA locus, with DRB1 the most and HLA-C the fewest.

What was sequenced was PBMCs. This clonotype was sampled from a male donor in good health and CMV-seronegative. The V gene is TRBV28, the J gene TRBJ1-5; no firm D call. As DNA, the CDR3 is TGTGCCAGCAGTTTTAAGGAGGGTTATAGCAATCAGCCCCAGCATTTT. Encoded protein: CASSFKEGYSNQPQHF.